These 20 T cell receptor beta chains were sequenced from one sample in a study of CD8 T cells in Susac syndrome. Reverse transcription used about 0.45 to 1 ug RNA and random hexamers. TCRdb redid the calling of the immunoSEQ multiplex PCR reads with MiXCR, one entry per CDR3 protein. The sample shows tens of thousands of distinct CDR3 sequences, 90% to 95% of them seen only once. Sequences were obtained from CD4+ T cells from PBMCs. The receptors originated from a human donor with Susac syndrome.

The chain links TRBV5-1 to TRBJ1-4; D gene unclear. The germline V gene has CDR1 SGHRS and CDR2 YFSETQ. The CDR3 loop spans 16 amino acids. V dropped 3 bases and J dropped 2 bases, with 14 bases sitting between them. The CDR3 nucleotides are TGCGCCAGCAGCTGGAGAGGAGTGGGGACTAATGAAAAACTGTTTTTT. Translated: CASSWRGVGTNEKLFF.

This chain links TRBV7-8 with TRBJ2-5; tentative D call: TRBD2 (5 bases). V shed 0 bases and J shed 3 bases, with 8 bases lying between them. The CDR3 spans 14 residues. CDR1 is SGHVS, CDR2 FQNEAQ, per germline. The CDR3 DNA sequence: TGTGCCAGCAGCTTAGCGTCCGGGGAAGAGACCCAGTACTTC. As protein: CASSLASGEETQYF.

This chain uses TRBV7-3 with TRBJ2-1, with D possibly matching TRBD2 (6 bases). The CDR3 length is 17 residues. The V gene's germline CDR1 is SGHTA and CDR2 FQGTGA. V was trimmed by 1 base and J by 4 bases, leaving 17 bases between them. Here the CDR3 reads CASSLMGSVGLYNEQFF. The CDR3 nucleotides are TGTGCCAGCAGCTTAATGGGTTCGGTGGGACTTTACAATGAGCAGTTCTTC.

J is TRBJ2-7 and V is TRBV6-2 or TRBV6-3; D is possibly TRBD1 or TRBD2 (5 bases each). CDR1 and CDR2 from the germline V gene are MNHEY and SVGEGT. The CDR3 is made up of 14 amino acids. The germline V and J ends were trimmed by 10 bases and 7 bases, with 23 bases remaining between them. CDR3 in DNA: TGTGCCACCACCAGGGCCTCCGGGACGGGAGAGCAGTACTTC. Its translation is CATTRASGTGEQYF.

The V call is TRBV20-1, the J call TRBJ1-1; tentative D call: TRBD1 (5 bases). Germline V gene data show CDR1 as DFQATT and CDR2 as SNEGSKA (reference sequence). The CDR3 length is 12 residues. With 7 bases removed from V and 2 bases from J, the gap between germline ends came to 11 bases. Here the CDR3 reads CSVPTVNTEAFF. CDR3 DNA: TGCAGTGTCCCGACAGTCAACACTGAAGCTTTCTTT.

The chain has TRBV12-3 or TRBV12-4 and TRBJ2-4; 8 bases are shared with TRBD1. With 8 bases clipped from V and 1 base from J, the junction kept 10 bases outside the gene matches. The CDR3 contains 16 residues. CDR3 nucleotides: TGTGCCAGCCCCATGAGGACAGGGTTGGCCAAAAACATTCAGTACTTC. Amino acid sequence: CASPMRTGLAKNIQYF.

The chain is built from TRBV7-2 and TRBJ1-5, with D perhaps matching TRBD1 (6 bases). Germline V gives CDR1 SGHTA, CDR2 FQGNSA. The CDR3 has 17 residues. V lost 3 bases and J 0 bases, leaving 15 bases between the germline ends. The CDR3 here is CASSFSGTRYSNQPQHF. CDR3 nucleotides: TGTGCCAGCAGCTTCTCCGGGACACGTTATAGCAATCAGCCCCAGCATTTT.

This CDR3 reads CASRRGQGANDSPLHF. As DNA, the CDR3 is TGTGCCAGCAGGAGGGGGCAGGGGGCCAACGATTCACCCCTCCACTTT. The chain links TRBV6-1 to TRBJ1-6; 8 nucleotides agree with TRBD1. The CDR3 is 16 amino acids. J gave up 8 bases and V 6 bases, and 12 bases lay outside the gene matches. The germline CDR1 and CDR2 sequences are MNHNS and SASEGT.

V usage is TRBV5-1 and J usage is TRBJ2-3; TRBD1 or TRBD2 may be the D gene (5 bases each). The germline V and J ends were trimmed by 4 bases and 2 bases, with 8 bases remaining between them. The CDR3 contains 13 residues. CDR1 and CDR2 from the germline V gene are SGHRS and YFSETQ. The CDR3 sequence: CASSHGTTDTQYF. CDR3 DNA: TGCGCCAGCAGCCACGGGACCACAGATACGCAGTATTTT.

The chain combines TRBV11-2 with TRBJ1-3, with D maybe TRBD1 (5 bases). The CDR3 loop spans 15 amino acids. Germline V gene lookup returns CDR1 SGHAT and CDR2 FQNNGV. The V and J ends lost 7 bases and 0 bases respectively, with 13 bases between them. CDR3 residues: CASTPTGGSGNTIYF. The CDR3 DNA sequence: TGTGCCAGCACCCCGACCGGGGGCTCTGGAAACACCATATATTTT. The full variable domain, in which reference TRBV11-2 and TRBJ1-3 provide the parts outside the CDR3, is EAGVAQSPRYKIIEKRQSVAFWCNPISGHATLYWYQQILGQGPKLLIQFQNNGVVDDSQLPKDRFSAERLKGVDSTLKIQPAKLEDSAVYLCASTPTGGSGNTIYFGEGSWLTVV.

The V call is TRBV12-3 or TRBV12-4, the J call TRBJ2-2; D gene unclear. The CDR3 has 13 amino acids. Trimming took off 3 bases at V and 6 bases at J, with 8 bases between the two ends. The chain's CDR3 is CASSFWGPGELFF. Here the CDR3 DNA reads TGTGCCAGCAGTTTTTGGGGTCCCGGGGAGCTGTTTTTT.

The V call is TRBV5-1, the J call TRBJ2-1; 13 bases are shared with TRBD2. V trimming: 4 bases; J trimming: 6 bases; junction bases outside the gene matches: 4. CDR3 length: 15 amino acids. Germline-derived CDR1 and CDR2 are SGHRS and YFSETQ. The CDR3 spells CASSAGTSGANEQFF. The CDR3 DNA sequence: TGCGCCAGCAGCGCCGGGACTAGCGGGGCCAATGAGCAGTTCTTC.

The chain uses TRBV19 and TRBJ2-7; TRBD2 matches at 9 bases. The CDR3 spans 14 residues. Trimming at V came to 7 bases and at J to 3 bases, leaving 7 bases not matched to a gene. CDR1 and CDR2 from the germline V gene are LNHDA and SQIVND (reference sequence). CDR3: CASKSSSGNYEQYF. Written as DNA, the CDR3 is TGTGCCAGTAAGAGCTCTAGCGGGAACTACGAGCAGTACTTC.

V and J are TRBV27 and TRBJ1-5; D not certain. Germline V gene data show CDR1 as MNHEY and CDR2 as SMNVEV (reference sequence). The CDR3 sequence is 17 residues long. V lost 2 bases, J lost 9 bases, and 23 bases lay in between. The CDR3 coding sequence is TGTGCCAGCAGTTTAAATGGGAAATGGCACGACGGACGGCCCCAGCATTTT. Its translation: CASSLNGKWHDGRPQHF.

This chain joins TRBV6-2 or TRBV6-3 and TRBJ2-4; D might be TRBD1 (5 bases). V was shortened by 2 bases and J by 0 bases, with 23 bases between the two germline ends. Germline V lookup: CDR1 MNHEY, CDR2 SVGEGT. CDR3 length equals 20 residues. In DNA, the CDR3 is TGTGCCAGCAGTTACGGGGATGGGGCTCTGGGAACTTTAGCCAAAAACATTCAGTACTTC. This translates into CASSYGDGALGTLAKNIQYF.

V is TRBV7-2 and J is TRBJ2-5; no clear D gene. V lost 4 bases and J 3 bases, leaving 6 bases between the germline ends. The CDR3 contains 12 residues. The germline gives CDR1 SGHTA, CDR2 FQGNSA. The CDR3: CASSWVEETQYF. CDR3 in DNA: TGTGCCAGCAGCTGGGTGGAAGAGACCCAGTACTTC.

The chain is built from TRBV5-1 and TRBJ2-2; D is ambiguous. The CDR3 covers 13 residues. The ends were cut back, 2 bases at V and 3 bases at J, with 5 bases in the middle. Per germline, CDR1 SGHRS and CDR2 YFSETQ. The CDR3 DNA reads as TGCGCCAGCAGCTTCGTGGACACCGGGGAGCTGTTTTTT. This sequence encodes CASSFVDTGELFF.

In its sample, this clonotype was seen once. The chain uses TRBV6-5 and TRBJ1-1; D gene uncertain. Trimming shortened V by 6 bases and J by 1 base, and 15 bases separated the two germline ends. The CDR3 runs 15 residues. Germline CDR1 MNHEY, CDR2 SVGAGI. This chain's CDR3 is CASRPPGPANTEAFF. CDR3 sequence (DNA): TGTGCCAGCAGACCCCCCGGACCAGCGAACACTGAAGCTTTCTTT.

V usage is TRBV7-2 and J usage is TRBJ1-2; TRBD1 matches 7 bases. The ends lost 5 bases at V and 8 bases at J; junction bases unmatched: 11. CDR3 size: 14 residues. Looked up from germline, CDR1 is SGHTA and CDR2 is FQGNSA. CDR3 sequence reads: CASSPRDSLSGYTF. The DNA of the CDR3 is TGTGCCAGCAGCCCCCGGGACAGCTTAAGCGGCTACACCTTC. Filled out from reference TRBV7-2 and TRBJ1-2, the complete variable domain reads GAGVSQSPSNKVTEKGKDVELRCDPISGHTALYWYRQSLGQGLEFLIYFQGNSAPDKSGLPSDRFSAERTGGSVSTLTIQRTQQEDSAVYLCASSPRDSLSGYTFGSGTRLTVV.

This chain links TRBV19 with TRBJ2-5; tentatively, D is TRBD1 or TRBD2 (5 bases each). V was pared by 3 bases and J by 5 bases, with 19 bases between. The germline CDR1 and CDR2 sequences are LNHDA and SQIVND (reference sequence). This CDR3 region has 16 residues. The DNA for the CDR3 is TGTGCCAGTAGTATTGGGATTCCACAGGACTGGGAGACCCAGTACTTC. Protein: CASSIGIPQDWETQYF.